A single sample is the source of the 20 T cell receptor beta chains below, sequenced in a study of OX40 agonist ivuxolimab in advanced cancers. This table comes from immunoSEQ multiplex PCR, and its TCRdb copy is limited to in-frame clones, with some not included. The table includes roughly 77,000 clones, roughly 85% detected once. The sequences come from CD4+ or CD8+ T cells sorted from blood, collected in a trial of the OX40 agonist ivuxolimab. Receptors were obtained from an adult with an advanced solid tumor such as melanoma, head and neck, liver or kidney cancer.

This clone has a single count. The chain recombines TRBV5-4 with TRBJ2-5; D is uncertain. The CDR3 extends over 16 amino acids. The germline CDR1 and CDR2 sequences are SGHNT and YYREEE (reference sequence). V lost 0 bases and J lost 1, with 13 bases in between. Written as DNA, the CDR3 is TGTGCCAGCAGCTTGGGTCCAAAGGTCGGCCAAGAGACCCAGTACTTC. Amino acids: CASSLGPKVGQETQYF. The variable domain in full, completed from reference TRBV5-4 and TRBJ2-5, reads ETGVTQSPTHLIKTRGQQVTLRCSSQSGHNTVSWYQQALGQGPQFIFQYYREEENGRGNFPPRFSGLQFPNYSSELNVNALELDDSALYLCASSLGPKVGQETQYFGPGTRLLVL.

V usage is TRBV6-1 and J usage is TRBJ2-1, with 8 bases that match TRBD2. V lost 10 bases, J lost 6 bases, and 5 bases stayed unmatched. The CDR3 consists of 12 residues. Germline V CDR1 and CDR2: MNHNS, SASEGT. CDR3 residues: CAISGAGNEQFF. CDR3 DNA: TGTGCCATTAGCGGGGCCGGCAATGAGCAGTTCTTC.

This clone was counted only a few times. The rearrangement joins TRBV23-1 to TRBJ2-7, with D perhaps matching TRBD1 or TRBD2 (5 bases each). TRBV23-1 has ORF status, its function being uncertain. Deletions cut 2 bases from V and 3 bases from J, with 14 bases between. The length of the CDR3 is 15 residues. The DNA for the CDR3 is TGCGCCAGCAGTCAACTCCACGGGGCTTACTACGAGCAGTACTTC. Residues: CASSQLHGAYYEQYF.

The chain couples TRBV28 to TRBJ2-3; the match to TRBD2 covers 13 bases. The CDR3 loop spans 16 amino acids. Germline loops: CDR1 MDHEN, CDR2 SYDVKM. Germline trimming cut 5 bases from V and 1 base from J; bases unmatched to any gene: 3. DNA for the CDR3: TGTGCCAGCAGTGGACTAGCGGGGGATCGCACAGATACGCAGTATTTT. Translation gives CASSGLAGDRTDTQYF.

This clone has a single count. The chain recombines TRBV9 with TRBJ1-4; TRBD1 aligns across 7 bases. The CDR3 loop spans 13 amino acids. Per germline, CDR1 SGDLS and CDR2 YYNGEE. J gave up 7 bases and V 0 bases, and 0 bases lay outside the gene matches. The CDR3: CASSVAGGEKLFF. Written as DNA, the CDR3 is TGTGCCAGCAGCGTAGCAGGGGGTGAAAAACTGTTTTTT.

The CDR3 protein is CASSQLDRARHGYTF. CDR3 nucleotide sequence: TGCGCCAGCAGCCAACTGGACAGGGCTCGACATGGCTACACCTTC. This chain links TRBV4-1 with TRBJ1-2; 8 bases match TRBD1. The trim removed 2 bases at V and 6 bases at J, leaving 8 bases unmatched. Per the germline V gene, CDR1 is MGHRA and CDR2 is YSYEKL. There are 15 residues in the CDR3.

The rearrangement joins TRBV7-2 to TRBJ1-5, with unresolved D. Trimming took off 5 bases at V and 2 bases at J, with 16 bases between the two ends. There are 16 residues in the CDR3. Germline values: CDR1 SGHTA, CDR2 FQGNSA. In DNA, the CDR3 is TGTGCCAGCAGCCCCCGGGGAGGTGGGGGCAATCAGCCCCAGCATTTT. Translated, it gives CASSPRGGGGNQPQHF.

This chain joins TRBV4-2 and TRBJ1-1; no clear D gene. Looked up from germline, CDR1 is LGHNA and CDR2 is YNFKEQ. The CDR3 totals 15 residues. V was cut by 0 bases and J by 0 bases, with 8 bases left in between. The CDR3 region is CASSQERGMNTEAFF. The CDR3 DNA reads TGTGCCAGCAGCCAAGAACGGGGTATGAACACTGAAGCTTTCTTT.

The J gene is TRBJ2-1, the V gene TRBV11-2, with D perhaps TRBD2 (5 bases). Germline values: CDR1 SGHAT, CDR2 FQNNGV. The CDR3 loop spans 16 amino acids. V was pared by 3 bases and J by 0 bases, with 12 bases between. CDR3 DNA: TGTGCCAGCAGCTTCCGGGGATCGGGCTCCTACAATGAGCAGTTCTTC. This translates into CASSFRGSGSYNEQFF.

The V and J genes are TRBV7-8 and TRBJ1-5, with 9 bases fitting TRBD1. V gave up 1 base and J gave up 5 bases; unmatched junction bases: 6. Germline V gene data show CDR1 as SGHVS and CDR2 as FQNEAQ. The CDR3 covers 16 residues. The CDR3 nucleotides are TGTGCCAGCAGCTTAGGGGGACAGGGAGGCGATCAGCCCCAGCATTTT. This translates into CASSLGGQGGDQPQHF.

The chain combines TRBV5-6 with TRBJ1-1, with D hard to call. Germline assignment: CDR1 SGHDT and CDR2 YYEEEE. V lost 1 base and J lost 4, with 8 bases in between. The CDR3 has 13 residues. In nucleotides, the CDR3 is TGTGCCAGCAGCTTGCCCTTGTCCACTGAAGCTTTCTTT. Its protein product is CASSLPLSTEAFF.

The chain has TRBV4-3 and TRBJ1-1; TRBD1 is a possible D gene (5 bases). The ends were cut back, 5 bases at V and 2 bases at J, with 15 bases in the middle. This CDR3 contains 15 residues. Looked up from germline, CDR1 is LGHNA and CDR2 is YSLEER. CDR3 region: CASSASGDGNTEAFF. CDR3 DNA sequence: TGCGCCAGCAGCGCAAGCGGGGACGGTAACACTGAAGCTTTCTTT.

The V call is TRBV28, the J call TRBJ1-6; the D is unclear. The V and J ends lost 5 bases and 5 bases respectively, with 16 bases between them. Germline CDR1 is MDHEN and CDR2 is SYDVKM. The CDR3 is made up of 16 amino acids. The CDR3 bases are TGTGCCAGCAGTCCTCGCGCAGGCTCTAATAATTCACCCCTCCACTTT. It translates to CASSPRAGSNNSPLHF.

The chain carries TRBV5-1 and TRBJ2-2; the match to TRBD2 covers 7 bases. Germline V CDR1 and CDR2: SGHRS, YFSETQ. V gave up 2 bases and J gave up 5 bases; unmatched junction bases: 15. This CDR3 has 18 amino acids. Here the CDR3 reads CASSFLREGEIWTGELFF. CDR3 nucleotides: TGCGCCAGCAGCTTCCTTAGGGAGGGAGAAATTTGGACCGGGGAGCTGTTTTTT. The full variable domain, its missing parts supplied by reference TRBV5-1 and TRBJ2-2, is KAGVTQTPRYLIKTRGQQVTLSCSPISGHRSVSWYQQTPGQGLQFLFEYFSETQRNKGNFPGRFSGRQFSNSRSEMNVSTLELGDSALYLCASSFLREGEIWTGELFFGEGSRLTVL.

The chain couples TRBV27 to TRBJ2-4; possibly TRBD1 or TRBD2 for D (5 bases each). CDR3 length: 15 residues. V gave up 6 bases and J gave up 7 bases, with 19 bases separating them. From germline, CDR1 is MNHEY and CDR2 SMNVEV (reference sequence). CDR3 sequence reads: CASRRVRDVRNIQYF. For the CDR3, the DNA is TGTGCCAGCAGGCGGGTTCGGGACGTTAGGAACATTCAGTACTTC.

CDR3 sequence reads: CASSPLQGAPETQYF. CDR3 bases: TGTGCCAGCAGCCCATTACAGGGGGCGCCGGAGACCCAGTACTTC. The J gene is TRBJ2-5, the V gene TRBV7-8; 9 bases fit TRBD1. The CDR3 runs to 15 residues. Germline CDR1 is SGHVS and CDR2 is FQNEAQ. Trimming removed 5 bases from V and 5 bases from J; junction bases left unmatched: 9.

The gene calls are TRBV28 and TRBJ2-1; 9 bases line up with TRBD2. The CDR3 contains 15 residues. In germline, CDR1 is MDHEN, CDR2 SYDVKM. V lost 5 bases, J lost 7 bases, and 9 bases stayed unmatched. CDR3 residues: CASSMRGGPGNEQFF. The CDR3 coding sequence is TGTGCCAGCAGTATGCGGGGGGGCCCTGGAAATGAGCAGTTCTTC.

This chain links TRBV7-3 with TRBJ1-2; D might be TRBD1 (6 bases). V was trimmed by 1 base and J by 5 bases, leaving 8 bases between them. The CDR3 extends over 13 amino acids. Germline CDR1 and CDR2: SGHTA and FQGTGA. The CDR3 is CASSLNRAYGYTF. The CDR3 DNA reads TGTGCCAGCAGCTTAAACAGGGCATATGGCTACACCTTC. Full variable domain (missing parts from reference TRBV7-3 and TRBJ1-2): GAGVSQTPSNKVTEKGKYVELRCDPISGHTALYWYRQSLGQGPEFLIYFQGTGAADDSGLPNDRFFAVRPEGSVSTLKIQRTERGDSAVYLCASSLNRAYGYTFGSGTRLTVV.

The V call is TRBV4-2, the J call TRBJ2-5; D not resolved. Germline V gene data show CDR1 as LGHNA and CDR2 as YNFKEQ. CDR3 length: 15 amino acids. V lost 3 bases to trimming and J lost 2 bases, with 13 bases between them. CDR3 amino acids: CASSHIRAQQETQYF. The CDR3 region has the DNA TGTGCCAGCAGCCATATAAGGGCCCAGCAAGAGACCCAGTACTTC.

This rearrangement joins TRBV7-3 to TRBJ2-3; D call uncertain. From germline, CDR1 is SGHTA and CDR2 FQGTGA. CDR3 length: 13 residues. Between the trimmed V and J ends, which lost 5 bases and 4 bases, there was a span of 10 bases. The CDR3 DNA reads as TGTGCCAGCAGCCGCACCTCGGCAGATACGCAGTATTTT. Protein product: CASSRTSADTQYF.